Following are 22 T cell receptor beta chains from one sample sequenced in a study of T cells in Graves' hyperthyroidism and ophthalmopathy. Template material for amplifying TCR beta CDR3 regions consisted of RNA transcripts. The HTBI primer set drove a first-round RT-PCR of the TCR CDR3. From the multiplex PCR reads, TCRdb called clonotypes with MiXCR, one entry per CDR3 protein. Of some 180,000 distinct CDR3 sequences in the sample, about a sixth are singletons; the top ten hold roughly 55%. Sequenced sample: blood. These receptors originate from a woman aged 50 to 65 with Graves' hyperthyroidism.

Ten or more counts support this clonotype. This chain joins TRBV5-1 and TRBJ2-7, with a possible D match to TRBD2 (5 bases). The germline V gene has CDR1 SGHRS and CDR2 YFSETQ. V was clipped by 4 bases and J by 3 bases, with 11 bases between them. This CDR3 contains 13 residues. The CDR3 region has the DNA TGCGCCAGCAGCCAGGACGCGGGCTACGAGCAGTACTTC. This encodes CASSQDAGYEQYF. Full variable domain (missing parts from reference TRBV5-1 and TRBJ2-7): KAGVTQTPRYLIKTRGQQVTLSCSPISGHRSVSWYQQTPGQGLQFLFEYFSETQRNKGNFPGRFSGRQFSNSRSEMNVSTLELGDSALYLCASSQDAGYEQYFGPGTRLTVT.

This clonotype has a count of ten or more. The V call is TRBV5-1, the J call TRBJ2-7; D may be TRBD2 (5 bases). Trimming took off 2 bases at V and 6 bases at J, with 15 bases between the two ends. The CDR3 consists of 14 residues. Germline loops: CDR1 SGHRS, CDR2 YFSETQ. The CDR3 reads CASSFRGGVFEQYF. The CDR3 region has the DNA TGCGCCAGCAGCTTCCGAGGAGGCGTTTTCGAGCAGTACTTC.

This clonotype has at least ten counts. The chain couples TRBV7-8 to TRBJ1-5; TRBD1 might be the D (5 bases). Germline V gene lookup returns CDR1 SGHVS and CDR2 FQNEAQ. Trimming stripped 5 bases from V and 3 bases from J, with 14 bases between. The CDR3 is made up of 15 amino acids. For the CDR3, the DNA is TGTGCCAGCAGCCCGGATGGGACGGTCAATCAGCCCCAGCATTTT. Translated: CASSPDGTVNQPQHF.

The V call is TRBV5-1, the J call TRBJ1-2; D unclear. Germline values: CDR1 SGHRS, CDR2 YFSETQ. The ends were cut back, 0 bases at V and 4 bases at J, with 10 bases in the middle. The CDR3 covers 14 residues. CDR3: CASSLADTGYGYTF. The CDR3 DNA follows: TGCGCCAGCAGCTTGGCAGACACCGGCTATGGCTACACCTTC.

In this sample, this clonotype turned up many times. This rearrangement joins TRBV20-1 to TRBJ2-4; D ambiguous. The CDR3 consists of 14 residues. CDR1 is DFQATT, CDR2 SNEGSKA, per germline (reference sequence). The ends were cut back, 0 bases at V and 0 bases at J, with 6 bases in the middle. The CDR3 DNA reads TGCAGTGCTAGAGAGGGGTTAGCCAAAAACATTCAGTACTTC. Translation: CSAREGLAKNIQYF.

This clonotype was counted ten times or more. The genes are TRBV11-2 and TRBJ2-1; 12 nucleotides line up with TRBD2. The CDR3 is 17 residues long. CDR1 is SGHAT, CDR2 FQNNGV, per germline. Unmatched junction bases numbered 7, after V lost 2 bases and J lost 5 bases. The CDR3 reads CASSLYHWTSGDNEQFF. CDR3 nucleotides: TGTGCCAGCAGCTTATATCATTGGACTAGCGGGGACAATGAGCAGTTCTTC.

This clonotype has a count of ten or more. The chain combines TRBV12-3 or TRBV12-4 with TRBJ1-5; no firm D call. Trimming left V 3 bases short and J 11 bases short, with 8 bases between. The CDR3 covers 11 residues. CDR3 DNA: TGTGCCAGCAGTTTGCTTTCCGCCCAGCATTTT. The encoded protein is CASSLLSAQHF.

Details on this clonotype: At one boundary the junction diverges from the germline segment, which might be a read error. The chain recombines TRBV19 with TRBJ2-7; D gene uncertain. From germline, CDR1 is LNHDA and CDR2 SQIVND (reference sequence). The CDR3 spans 13 residues. Written as DNA, the CDR3 is TGCGCCAGTAGTCCCCGGTGGGTCGACGAGCAGTACTTC. This gives the protein CASSPRWVDEQYF.

This clonotype came up many times. The chain combines TRBV12-3 or TRBV12-4 with TRBJ2-5; 8 bases match TRBD2. The junction had 5 bases not matched to a gene; V was cut back by 5 bases and J by 3 bases. The CDR3 is 14 residues long. DNA for the CDR3: TGTGCCAGCAGTCCGTCGGGAGGGGAAGAGACCCAGTACTTC. Translating gives CASSPSGGEETQYF.

This clonotype was recorded many times. The chain is built from TRBV27 and TRBJ1-2; 10 nucleotides align to TRBD1. Germline V gene data show CDR1 as MNHEY and CDR2 as SMNVEV (reference sequence). The V segment lost 6 bases and the J segment 4 bases; nucleotides outside the gene matches: 8. This CDR3 is 15 amino acids long. CDR3 sequence reads: CASSPNRDRGYGYTF. DNA for the CDR3: TGTGCCAGCAGCCCGAACCGGGACAGGGGCTATGGCTACACCTTC.

At least ten counts were recorded for this clonotype. The gene calls are TRBV7-2 and TRBJ2-1; D perhaps matches TRBD2 (5 bases). The CDR3 extends over 13 amino acids. Per germline, CDR1 SGHTA and CDR2 FQGNSA. Trimming removed 4 bases at V and 10 bases at J, with 14 bases between. The CDR3 spells CASSSDFLGEQFF. In nucleotides, the CDR3 is TGTGCCAGCAGCTCGGACTTCTTGGGGGAGCAGTTCTTC.

As concerns this clonotype: A clone one base away is much larger, so this may be a read error. The chain combines TRBV20-1 with TRBJ2-1, with TRBD1 as a possible D gene (5 bases). Trimming stripped 5 bases from V and 3 bases from J, with 20 bases between. Germline CDR1 and CDR2: DFQATT and SNEGSKA (reference sequence). CDR3 length: 16 residues. The CDR3 protein is CSAPGPDSHLYNEQFF. The CDR3 DNA follows: TGCAGTGCTCCTGGCCCAGACAGCCACCTCTACAATGAGCAGTTCTTC.

This clonotype was picked up a small number of times. The V call is TRBV7-2, the J call TRBJ1-5; 7 nucleotides align to TRBD1. Germline V gene sequence: CDR1 SGHTA, CDR2 FQGNSA. With V trimmed by 3 bases and J by 1 base, 18 bases remained unmatched. The CDR3 totals 20 residues. CDR3 DNA sequence: TGTGCCAGCAGCTTCAAGCCCGAACCCGACAGGGATCAAAGCAATCAGCCCCAGCATTTT. Residues: CASSFKPEPDRDQSNQPQHF.

In its sample, this clonotype was seen many times. V is TRBV29-1 and J is TRBJ2-7; maybe TRBD2 (5 bases). CDR3 length: 11 residues. Trimming stripped 7 bases from V and 0 bases from J, with 7 bases between. Germline V CDR1 and CDR2: SQVTM, ANQGSEA. CDR3 sequence reads: CSGRDSYEQYF. The CDR3 region has the DNA TGCAGCGGCCGGGACTCCTACGAGCAGTACTTC.

This clonotype has at least ten counts. The chain combines TRBV5-1 with TRBJ2-3; D call uncertain. Trimming shortened V by 2 bases and J by 0 bases, and 7 bases separated the two germline ends. The germline V gene encodes CDR1 SGHRS and CDR2 YFSETQ. The CDR3 has 14 residues. The CDR3 nucleotides are TGCGCCAGCAGCTTCGGGCAGAGCACAGATACGCAGTATTTT. It is translated as CASSFGQSTDTQYF.

The chain has TRBV29-1 and TRBJ1-2; D might be TRBD1 (6 bases). Germline values: CDR1 SQVTM, CDR2 ANQGSEA. CDR3 length equals 13 residues. V dropped 0 bases and J dropped 6 bases, with 11 bases sitting between them. CDR3 DNA sequence: TGCAGCGTTGAAGATGGGGGGGCGGATGGCTACACCTTC. Encoded protein: CSVEDGGADGYTF.

This clonotype was seen many times. The gene calls are TRBV11-1 and TRBJ2-5, with TRBD2 matching 7 bases. CDR3 length: 16 residues. V shed 1 base, J shed 3 bases, and the junction held 8 bases outside the gene matches. Germline V lookup: CDR1 SGHAT, CDR2 FQDESV (reference sequence). CDR3 in DNA: TGTGCCAGCAGCTTAGTGGGCGGGAGATCGGAAGAGACCCAGTACTTC. Translating it yields CASSLVGGRSEETQYF. Supplemented by reference TRBV11-1 and TRBJ2-5, the full variable domain reads EAEVAQSPRYKITEKSQAVAFWCDPISGHATLYWYRQILGQGPELLVQFQDESVVDDSQLPKDRFSAERLKGVDSTLKIQPAELGDSAMYLCASSLVGGRSEETQYFGPGTRLLVL.

The chain couples TRBV20-1 to TRBJ2-2, with D hard to call. CDR3 length: 13 residues. Germline V gene sequence: CDR1 DFQATT, CDR2 SNEGSKA (reference sequence). V was pared by 4 bases and J by 15 bases, with 21 bases between. The DNA of the CDR3 is TGCAGTGCTACTGACCCGTATAGACGCTGGGTGTTTTTT. Residues: CSATDPYRRWVFF.

This clonotype has at least ten counts. The chain is built from TRBV15 and TRBJ2-1; D unclear. Trimming pared 2 bases from V and 6 bases from J, leaving 14 bases between. The CDR3 runs 15 residues. CDR1 LNHNV and CDR2 YYDKDF come from the germline V gene (reference sequence). CDR3 loop: CATSRLKDTINEQFF. DNA of the CDR3: TGTGCCACCAGCAGATTAAAAGACACGATCAATGAGCAGTTCTTC.

With regard to this clonotype: A much larger clone sits a single nucleotide away, making a read error possible. The V gene is TRBV5-1, the J gene TRBJ2-1; unclear D gene. TRBJ2-7 explains the end of the DNA better; the J call may be wrong. From germline, CDR1 is SGHRS and CDR2 YFSETQ. The CDR3 consists of 13 residues. CDR3 loop: CASSLVENNEQYF. For the CDR3, the DNA is TGCGCCAGCAGCTTGGTCGAGAACAATGAGCAGTACTTC.

This chain links TRBV5-1 with TRBJ2-1; 13 nucleotides align to TRBD2. Germline CDR1 is SGHRS and CDR2 is YFSETQ. J was trimmed by 6 bases and V by 6 bases; bases with no gene match: 3. CDR3 length: 14 residues. The chain's CDR3 is CASTRTSGGNEQFF. The DNA of the CDR3 is TGCGCCAGCACCCGGACTAGCGGGGGCAATGAGCAGTTCTTC.

The chain joins TRBV4-2 to TRBJ2-5, with D perhaps TRBD2 (7 bases). This CDR3 is built from 16 residues. The V gene's germline CDR1 is LGHNA and CDR2 YNFKEQ. Between the trimmed V and J ends, which lost 0 bases and 0 bases, there was a span of 11 bases. The CDR3 coding sequence is TGTGCCAGCAGCCAAGATACGGGGGGCTACCAAGAGACCCAGTACTTC. Its translation: CASSQDTGGYQETQYF.